Detailed here is one TCR beta chain. Its antigen is unidentified. Prepared libraries of TCR beta cDNA carried unique molecular identifiers. TCRdb reprocessed the PCR reads with MiXCR, giving one entry per CDR3 protein. The repertoire holds under 650,000 distinct CDR3 sequences, with roughly two fifths as singletons. This sample was taken from a study of post-analysis software for immune sequencing data. For the study at large: The courses of disease that were included comprised relapsing-remitting, secondary progressive and progressive-relapsing multiple sclerosis.

Germline V lookup: CDR1 SGHVS, CDR2 FQNEAQ. CDR3 length: 12 residues. With 1 base removed from V and 5 bases from J, the gap between germline ends came to 6 bases. Study conclusions and caveats: Significantly lower normalized Chao1 diversity was seen in multiple sclerosis patients than in controls. When patients were compared with controls, five TRBV segments were more frequent, TRBV5-6, TRBV5-1 and TRBV20-1 among them.

The specimen was blood. The sequence was collected from a girl between 10 and 17 years old with multiple sclerosis. The chain links TRBV7-8 to TRBJ2-7, with D unresolved. The CDR3 reads CASSLEAHEQYF. DNA of the CDR3: TGTGCCAGCAGCTTAGAAGCGCACGAGCAGTACTTC.